One T cell receptor beta chain is described in this entry. What it recognizes is unknown. Using immunoSEQ multiplex PCR, the repertoire was profiled, and TCRdb retains in-frame clones only, with some absent. The sample holds roughly 40,000 clones, around 90% seen once. The V and J ends lost 0 bases and 5 bases respectively, with 20 bases between them. Looked up from germline, CDR1 is SGHDT and CDR2 is YYEEEE. The CDR3 loop spans 17 amino acids. The data are from a study of OX40 agonist ivuxolimab in advanced cancers. Across the whole study: Every 2 weeks, ivuxolimab was infused into the patients intravenously at between 0.01 and 10 mg/kg. General study findings and limits: Clonal expansion by week 6 occurred in CD4+ and CD8+ blood T cells (at 0.1 to 3.0 mg/kg). Low normalized clonal expansion also occurred in some nonresponding patients. The antigens recognized by the expanded peripheral T cells, that is their antigen specificity, were not determined.

This sequence was found in an adult with an advanced solid tumor such as melanoma, head and neck, liver or kidney cancer. This specimen was CD4+ or CD8+ T cells sorted from blood, taken in a trial of the OX40 agonist ivuxolimab. V usage is TRBV5-6 and J usage is TRBJ1-1; no reliable D call. The CDR3 protein is CASSLAGSDISGTEAFF. The DNA of the CDR3 is TGTGCCAGCAGCTTGGCCGGCTCAGACATCTCGGGAACTGAAGCTTTCTTT.